A selection of T cell receptor beta chains follows, all from one sample in a study of blood T cell repertoires in COVID-19. Here immunoSEQ multiplex PCR was the method, and the copy in TCRdb shows in-frame clones only, minus some. Here the sample spans some 150,000 clones, about 87% being singletons. The sequenced sample consisted of peripheral blood. The source is a human donor in a cohort sampled during active COVID-19. CDR3s include the opening cysteine and the closing phenylalanine or tryptophan. A D gene is named only where the DNA matches it firmly. Rows may omit the clone size; those that give it use once, few, many or a size class.

v_gene: TRBV30
j_gene: TRBJ2-1
abundance: NA
d_gene: TRBD2
CDR3nt: TGTGCCTGGAGGGCGGGAGGGCCATCCTACAATGAGCAGTTCTTC
CDR3aa: CAWRAGGPSYNEQFF

v_gene: TRBV6-5
j_gene: TRBJ1-4
abundance: NA
d_gene: NA
CDR3nt: TGTGCCAGCACTCAGACTGGTGAAAAACTGTTTTTT
CDR3aa: CASTQTGEKLFF

v_gene: TRBV6-5
j_gene: TRBJ1-5
abundance: few
d_gene: NA
CDR3nt: TGTGCCAGCCAGCCGAGGAGCAATCAGCCCCAGCATTTT
CDR3aa: CASQPRSNQPQHF

v_gene: TRBV18
j_gene: TRBJ1-2
abundance: NA
d_gene: NA
CDR3nt: TGTGCCAGCTCAAAACAGGGATGGGGAGGGTCCTATGGCTACACCTTC
CDR3aa: CASSKQGWGGSYGYTF

v_gene: TRBV5-4
j_gene: TRBJ1-1
abundance: NA
d_gene: NA
CDR3nt: TGTGCCAGCAGCTGGAGGGGAAGTGGTACTGAAGCTTTCTTT
CDR3aa: CASSWRGSGTEAFF

v_gene: TRBV12-3/TRBV12-4
j_gene: TRBJ2-3
abundance: NA
d_gene: NA
CDR3nt: TGTGCCAGCGGGCACTCCACAGATACGCAGTATTTT
CDR3aa: CASGHSTDTQYF

v_gene: TRBV7-2
j_gene: TRBJ2-2
abundance: NA
d_gene: NA
CDR3nt: TGTGCCAGCAGCTTCTTGGGGGCGGGGGAGCTGTTTTTT
CDR3aa: CASSFLGAGELFF

v_gene: TRBV20-1
j_gene: TRBJ2-5
abundance: NA
d_gene: TRBD2
CDR3nt: TGCAGTGCTAGTCTTAGCGGGGGGGCTAGGGAGACCCAGTACTTC
CDR3aa: CSASLSGGARETQYF

v_gene: TRBV2
j_gene: TRBJ1-1
abundance: NA
d_gene: NA
CDR3nt: TGTGCCAGCAGTGACGCCATCGGGGTGAACACTGAAGCTTTCTTT
CDR3aa: CASSDAIGVNTEAFF

v_gene: TRBV4-3
j_gene: TRBJ2-2
abundance: NA
d_gene: TRBD2
CDR3nt: TGCGCCAGCAGCCCCGGGGGGAGTACCGGGGAGCTGTTTTTT
CDR3aa: CASSPGGSTGELFF

v_gene: TRBV9
j_gene: TRBJ2-5
abundance: NA
d_gene: NA
CDR3nt: TGTGCCAGCAGCGCGACTACTCTCTGGGAGACCCAGTACTTC
CDR3aa: CASSATTLWETQYF

v_gene: TRBV5-6
j_gene: TRBJ2-7
abundance: NA
d_gene: TRBD2
CDR3nt: TGTGCCAGCAGCTTGGGACTAGCGGGGGGCGGTGACGAGCAGTACTTC
CDR3aa: CASSLGLAGGGDEQYF

v_gene: TRBV5-1
j_gene: TRBJ2-4
abundance: NA
d_gene: NA
CDR3nt: TGCGCCAGCAGCTTGGGATCGGGTGGGAGTAGCGAAAACATTCAGTACTTC
CDR3aa: CASSLGSGGSSENIQYF

v_gene: TRBV19
j_gene: TRBJ1-5
abundance: NA
d_gene: TRBD1
CDR3nt: TGTGCCAGTAGTAGGGGACAGGGAACGTGGCAGCATTTT
CDR3aa: CASSRGQGTWQHF

v_gene: TRBV24-1
j_gene: TRBJ2-1
abundance: NA
d_gene: NA
CDR3nt: TGTGCCACCAGTGAAACCGGGACATCGGCCAATGAGCAGTTCTTC
CDR3aa: CATSETGTSANEQFF

v_gene: TRBV11-2
j_gene: TRBJ2-3
abundance: NA
d_gene: TRBD2
CDR3nt: TGTGCCAGCAGCTTAACCGGGACTAGCAGAGTCACAGATACGCAGTATTTT
CDR3aa: CASSLTGTSRVTDTQYF

v_gene: TRBV10-3
j_gene: TRBJ1-4
abundance: NA
d_gene: NA
CDR3nt: TGTGCCATCAGTGATCCGGGGCAGGGAGGCCCTGCAACTAATGAAAAACTGTTTTTT
CDR3aa: CAISDPGQGGPATNEKLFF

v_gene: TRBV19
j_gene: TRBJ1-6
abundance: NA
d_gene: NA
CDR3nt: TGTGCCAGTAGTATAGCAGGGTATGATTCACCCCTCCACTTT
CDR3aa: CASSIAGYDSPLHF

v_gene: TRBV7-2
j_gene: TRBJ2-3
abundance: NA
d_gene: TRBD2
CDR3nt: TGTGCCAGCAGCTTATTGCGGGGGGGATTCCCAGATACGCAGTATTTT
CDR3aa: CASSLLRGGFPDTQYF

v_gene: TRBV7-3
j_gene: TRBJ1-1
abundance: NA
d_gene: NA
CDR3nt: TGTGCCAGCAGCTCCCAGGGATTTACGACTGAAGCTTTCTTT
CDR3aa: CASSSQGFTTEAFF

v_gene: TRBV9
j_gene: TRBJ2-3
abundance: NA
d_gene: TRBD2
CDR3nt: TGTGCCAGCAGCTTTAGCGGGAGGGCGGATACGCAGTATTTT
CDR3aa: CASSFSGRADTQYF

v_gene: TRBV30
j_gene: TRBJ1-3
abundance: NA
d_gene: NA
CDR3nt: TGTGCCTGGAGCGCAGGGCACTCTGGAAACACCATATATTTT
CDR3aa: CAWSAGHSGNTIYF

v_gene: TRBV19
j_gene: TRBJ1-1
abundance: NA
d_gene: NA
CDR3nt: TGTGCCAGTAGCCTACGCGAACCGAACACTGAAGCTTTCTTT
CDR3aa: CASSLREPNTEAFF

v_gene: TRBV19
j_gene: TRBJ1-5
abundance: few
d_gene: TRBD1
CDR3nt: TGTGCCAGTAGTATAGATCAAGGGGGCGGGTATAGCAATCAGCCCCAGCATTTT
CDR3aa: CASSIDQGGGYSNQPQHF

v_gene: TRBV9
j_gene: TRBJ2-1
abundance: NA
d_gene: TRBD2
CDR3nt: TGTGCCAGCAGCGTGTCGCTTACTAGCGGGAGTAGTGAGCAGTTCTTC
CDR3aa: CASSVSLTSGSSEQFF

v_gene: TRBV6-2/TRBV6-3
j_gene: TRBJ1-5
abundance: NA
d_gene: TRBD1
CDR3nt: TGTGCCAGCAGCCGGCTCGGGACAGGGGTTTTGAGCAATCAGCCCCAGCATTTT
CDR3aa: CASSRLGTGVLSNQPQHF

v_gene: TRBV5-1
j_gene: TRBJ1-6
abundance: NA
d_gene: NA
CDR3nt: TGCGCCAGCAGCTTGGGCCCGGGTGGCCCCTATAATTCACCCCTCCACTTT
CDR3aa: CASSLGPGGPYNSPLHF

v_gene: TRBV29-1
j_gene: TRBJ2-1
abundance: NA
d_gene: TRBD2
CDR3nt: TGCAGCGTAGCGGGAGACCCCTACAATGAGCAGTTCTTC
CDR3aa: CSVAGDPYNEQFF